Listed here are 13 T cell receptor beta chains from one sample, sequenced in a study of cytomegalovirus exposure and HLA in healthy donors. PCR primers comprised 60 Vbeta and 13 Jbeta primers. Some clones are missing from TCRdb's copy, which holds only in-frame ones; the method was immunoSEQ multiplex PCR. Of 110,000 to 150,000 clones in the sample, around 80% were seen once. The sequencing sample was made of PBMCs. These receptors were obtained from a man between 18 and 29 years old in good health and CMV-seropositive.

The V and J genes are TRBV10-1 and TRBJ2-2, with TRBD1 as a possible D gene (6 bases). V gave up 8 bases and J gave up 4 bases, with 17 bases separating them. The CDR3 covers 15 residues. Germline V CDR1 and CDR2: WNHNN, SYGVQD (reference sequence). The CDR3 DNA reads TGCGCCAGCTCCGATGACAGGTTGTCCACCGGGGAGCTGTTTTTT. It translates to CASSDDRLSTGELFF.

This clone was recorded once. V and J are TRBV29-1 and TRBJ2-5, with 10 bases identical to TRBD2. With the DNA end fitting TRBJ2-7 better, the J assignment may be wrong. CDR3 length equals 17 residues. Germline V CDR1 and CDR2: SQVTM, ANQGSEA. The CDR3 is CSVAGLAGGDRVYEQYF. The CDR3 DNA follows: TGCAGCGTTGCGGGGTTAGCGGGAGGAGATCGAGTATACGAGCAGTACTTC.

This clone was seen just once. V and J are TRBV5-1 and TRBJ2-5; D ambiguous. This CDR3 spans 13 amino acids. V lost 4 bases, J lost 1 base, and 8 bases lay in between. Germline V CDR1 and CDR2: SGHRS, YFSETQ. The CDR3 DNA is TGCGCCAGCAGCCGTGACACCCAAGAGACCCAGTACTTC. Its translation: CASSRDTQETQYF.

J is TRBJ2-7 and V is TRBV28, with D possibly TRBD2 on 6 matching bases. The CDR3 has 15 residues. Trimming pared 5 bases from V and 0 bases from J, leaving 14 bases between. CDR1 and CDR2 from the germline V gene are MDHEN and SYDVKM. The CDR3 spells CASSETEGSSYEQYF. The DNA of the CDR3 is TGTGCCAGCAGTGAGACGGAGGGCTCCTCCTACGAGCAGTACTTC.

The rearrangement links TRBV4-1 to TRBJ1-1; 10 bases fit TRBD1. Germline loops: CDR1 MGHRA, CDR2 YSYEKL. Unmatched junction bases numbered 6, after V lost 1 base and J lost 10 bases. The CDR3 length is 14 residues. The CDR3 loop is CASSQGDRGGAAFF. In nucleotides, the CDR3 is TGCGCCAGCAGCCAAGGGGACAGGGGAGGCGCAGCTTTCTTT.

The rearrangement joins TRBV6-1 to TRBJ2-1; D unresolved. Trimming shortened V by 0 bases and J by 13 bases, and 10 bases separated the two germline ends. Germline CDR1 MNHNS, CDR2 SASEGT. CDR3 length: 12 amino acids. CDR3 protein: CASSEAPIGQFF. In DNA, the CDR3 is TGTGCCAGCAGTGAAGCCCCTATTGGTCAGTTCTTC.

This clone appeared once. The chain employs TRBV7-9 and TRBJ1-2; maybe TRBD1 (5 bases). V lost 3 bases and J 6 bases, leaving 14 bases between the germline ends. Germline loops: CDR1 SEHNR, CDR2 FQNEAQ (reference sequence). This CDR3 has 14 residues. The chain's CDR3 is CASSFLSREDGYTF. The CDR3 DNA follows: TGTGCCAGCAGCTTTTTATCCAGGGAGGATGGCTACACCTTC.

This clone was seen a few times. The rearrangement joins TRBV4-1 to TRBJ2-1, with TRBD2 matching 9 bases. J was trimmed by 6 bases and V by 4 bases; bases with no gene match: 1. The length of the CDR3 is 13 residues. CDR1 and CDR2 (germline): MGHRA, YSYEKL. For the CDR3, the DNA is TGCGCCAGCAGCCTGGGACTAGCCAATGAGCAGTTCTTC. Its translation is CASSLGLANEQFF.

The rearrangement uses TRBV5-8 and TRBJ1-5; D is perhaps TRBD1 (6 bases). Trimming took 4 bases from V and 2 from J, leaving 13 bases between them. The CDR3 has 15 amino acids. CDR1 and CDR2 (germline): SGHTS, YDEGEE. The DNA of the CDR3 is TGTGCCAGCAGCCTCAGGGGTAGCGGCAATCAGCCCCAGCATTTT. Protein product: CASSLRGSGNQPQHF.

The chain joins TRBV5-1 to TRBJ2-2; 9 bases are a match to TRBD2. The trim removed 0 bases at V and 5 bases at J, leaving 5 bases unmatched. Germline-derived CDR1 and CDR2 are SGHRS and YFSETQ. CDR3 length: 16 residues. This CDR3 is CASSLVSGSATGELFF. CDR3 sequence (DNA): TGCGCCAGCAGCTTGGTTAGCGGGAGTGCTACCGGGGAGCTGTTTTTT.

The V and J genes are TRBV28 and TRBJ1-2; 8 bases are shared with TRBD1. The V segment lost 4 bases and the J segment 4 bases; nucleotides outside the gene matches: 8. Germline V gene sequence: CDR1 MDHEN, CDR2 SYDVKM. This CDR3 region has 15 residues. The CDR3 protein is CASSSQGTGLYGYTF. The DNA of the CDR3 is TGTGCCAGCAGTTCCCAAGGGACAGGCCTCTATGGCTACACCTTC.

The chain combines TRBV4-1 with TRBJ1-2, with D possibly TRBD1 on 6 matching bases. The CDR3 is 15 amino acids. Germline lookup yields CDR1 MGHRA and CDR2 YSYEKL. V was clipped by 0 bases and J by 4 bases, with 12 bases between them. The CDR3 DNA follows: TGCGCCAGCAGCCAAGATACCAGGGGTCCCTATGGCTACACCTTC. This codes for CASSQDTRGPYGYTF.

The genes are TRBV6-5 and TRBJ1-2; unclear D gene. V lost 0 bases and J lost 7, with 12 bases in between. CDR1 MNHEY and CDR2 SVGAGI come from the germline V gene. The CDR3 sequence is 14 residues long. CDR3 residues: CASSYSRHDGGYTF. The CDR3 DNA follows: TGTGCCAGCAGTTACTCGAGGCACGACGGTGGCTACACCTTC.